Following are 16 T cell receptor beta chains from one sample sequenced in a study of cytomegalovirus exposure and HLA in healthy donors. The PCR employed 60 Vbeta primers together with 13 Jbeta primers. Produced via immunoSEQ multiplex PCR; TCRdb's table is partial and in-frame only. The sample has 130,000 to 150,000 clones; about 72% are singletons. The specimen sequenced was PBMCs. These receptors all come from a man aged 40-49 years in good health and CMV-seronegative.

V and J are TRBV6-6 and TRBJ2-5, with a weak D call TRBD1 (6 bases). CDR3 length: 14 residues. Trimming pared 3 bases from V and 2 bases from J, leaving 10 bases between. The germline V gene encodes CDR1 MNHNY and CDR2 SVGAGI (reference sequence). The CDR3 is CASSYSGQQETQYF. The CDR3 DNA follows: TGTGCCAGCAGTTATTCCGGACAGCAAGAGACCCAGTACTTC.

The chain recombines TRBV5-1 with TRBJ2-1, with D possibly TRBD2 on 6 matching bases. The ends were cut back, 4 bases at V and 3 bases at J, with 11 bases in the middle. The CDR3 is made up of 14 amino acids. Germline-derived CDR1 and CDR2 are SGHRS and YFSETQ. The CDR3 sequence is CASSPRERYNEQFF. For the CDR3, the DNA is TGCGCCAGCAGCCCCCGGGAGCGCTACAATGAGCAGTTCTTC.

A remark on this clone: One junction end disagrees with the germline gene, perhaps due to a read error. The V gene is TRBV19, the J gene TRBJ1-5; TRBD1 matches at 12 bases. The CDR3 runs to 17 residues. Looked up from germline, CDR1 is LNHDA and CDR2 is SQIVND (reference sequence). Here the CDR3 DNA reads TGTGCCAGTAGTCCTAGGGACAGGGGGCGCAGCAATCAGCCCCAGAATTTT. This gives the protein CASSPRDRGRSNQPQNF.

This chain links TRBV30 with TRBJ2-7, with unresolved D. The CDR3 consists of 11 residues. Germline CDR1 reads GTSNPN; CDR2 reads SVGIG (reference sequence). This CDR3 reads CAGRQTYEQYF. The CDR3 DNA sequence: TGTGCTGGCCGACAAACCTACGAGCAGTACTTC.

V and J are TRBV6-4 and TRBJ2-1; 10 positions match TRBD2. The germline V gene encodes CDR1 MRHNA and CDR2 SNTAGT. The CDR3 loop spans 14 amino acids. After removal of 5 bases from V and 5 bases from J, the junction contained 3 bases not matched to a gene. CDR3 residues: CASSPSGSNNEQFF. CDR3 coding DNA: TGTGCCAGCAGTCCTAGCGGGAGTAACAATGAGCAGTTCTTC.

This clone turned up a few times. This chain connects TRBV2 to TRBJ2-5; unclear D gene. V lost 2 bases and J 5 bases, leaving 6 bases between the germline ends. CDR1 SNHLY and CDR2 FYNNEI come from the germline V gene. The CDR3 runs 12 residues. Here the CDR3 reads CASSEFLETQYF. The CDR3 DNA reads TGTGCCAGCAGTGAATTCCTGGAGACCCAGTACTTC.

The chain recombines TRBV5-1 with TRBJ2-3, with 8 nucleotides matching TRBD1. Germline loops: CDR1 SGHRS, CDR2 YFSETQ. The CDR3 runs 17 residues. With 0 bases clipped from V and 5 bases from J, the junction kept 11 bases outside the gene matches. The CDR3 DNA is TGCGCCAGCAGCTTGGCCGTGGACAGGGCCTGGGGAGATACGCAGTATTTT. Translation: CASSLAVDRAWGDTQYF.

This clone was recorded once. V usage is TRBV2 and J usage is TRBJ2-5; tentative D call: TRBD2 (6 bases). The germline V gene encodes CDR1 SNHLY and CDR2 FYNNEI. The length of the CDR3 is 16 residues. V lost 2 bases and J 2 bases, leaving 15 bases between the germline ends. In nucleotides, the CDR3 is TGTGCCAGCAGTGAAATTGTGGGAGCGGGTCAAGAGACCCAGTACTTC. Encoded protein: CASSEIVGAGQETQYF.

V usage is TRBV27 and J usage is TRBJ1-1; tentative D call: TRBD1 (6 bases). This CDR3 region has 16 residues. Germline-derived CDR1 and CDR2 are MNHEY and SMNVEV (reference sequence). Trimming pared 2 bases from V and 0 bases from J, leaving 13 bases between. CDR3: CASSLQGLRMNTEAFF. In DNA, the CDR3 is TGTGCCAGCAGTTTACAGGGGTTGCGTATGAACACTGAAGCTTTCTTT.

This clone turned up a few times. The V gene is TRBV5-1, the J gene TRBJ2-2; 9 positions agree with TRBD2. There are 18 residues in the CDR3. Germline V gene lookup returns CDR1 SGHRS and CDR2 YFSETQ. V lost 4 bases, J lost 4 bases, and 14 bases stayed unmatched. DNA for the CDR3: TGCGCCAGCAGCCCGACTGTGGGGCGGGGGGGCCGCACCGGGGAGCTGTTTTTT. It translates to CASSPTVGRGGRTGELFF.

The chain employs TRBV29-1 and TRBJ2-5; 14 positions agree with TRBD2. The CDR3 spans 14 residues. V gave up 8 bases and J gave up 4 bases; unmatched junction bases: 6. Germline V gene sequence: CDR1 SQVTM, CDR2 ANQGSEA. CDR3 in DNA: TGCAGCATCGGACTAGCGGGGGGTTTAGAGACCCAGTACTTC. Translating gives CSIGLAGGLETQYF.

This sequence joins TRBV6-1 and TRBJ2-1, with a weak D call TRBD2 (7 bases). CDR1 is MNHNS, CDR2 SASEGT, per germline. The germline V and J ends were trimmed by 4 bases and 2 bases, with 12 bases remaining between them. This CDR3 is built from 15 residues. CDR3 DNA: TGTGCCAGCAGTGCGGGCGGGGGCCCCTACAATGAGCAGTTCTTC. Its protein product is CASSAGGGPYNEQFF.

The genes are TRBV6-1 and TRBJ2-7; TRBD1 is a possible D gene (6 bases). The V end lost 6 bases, the J end lost 4 bases, and 19 bases lay between the germline ends. Germline CDR1 reads MNHNS; CDR2 reads SASEGT. The CDR3 spans 15 residues. CDR3 DNA sequence: TGTGCCAGCAGCGAATTGGACAGTATTGGATACGAGCAGTACTTC. It is translated as CASSELDSIGYEQYF.

This clone was detected a few times. The chain couples TRBV9 to TRBJ2-1; D not resolved. The CDR3 contains 14 residues. Looked up from germline, CDR1 is SGDLS and CDR2 is YYNGEE. The germline V and J ends were trimmed by 2 bases and 0 bases, with 6 bases remaining between them. The CDR3 reads CASSVQYSYNEQFF. DNA for the CDR3: TGTGCCAGCAGCGTGCAGTACTCCTACAATGAGCAGTTCTTC.

This clone has just one count. The rearrangement links TRBV12-2 to TRBJ1-6. TRBV12-2 is a listed pseudogene. This CDR3 has 16 residues. CDR3 in DNA: TGTGCAAGTCGCCCTACAGAGAGGGGGGGGAATTCACCCCTCCACTTT. This codes for CASRPTERGGNSPLHF.

This clone was seen only once. The chain is built from TRBV7-2 and TRBJ2-7; 7 bases line up with TRBD2. Germline V lookup: CDR1 SGHTA, CDR2 FQGNSA. The trim removed 6 bases at V and 2 bases at J, leaving 7 bases unmatched. The CDR3 consists of 14 residues. CDR3 sequence reads: CASSSGLPTYEQYF. CDR3 nucleotides: TGTGCCAGCAGTTCGGGACTACCGACCTACGAGCAGTACTTC.